The clone carrying this T cell receptor beta chain was seen ten or more times. Its antigen is not identified. TCRdb reprocessed the RT-PCR reads with MiXCR, giving one entry per CDR3 protein. The profile shows about 700,000 distinct CDR3 sequences, approximately 14% of them singletons. The CDR3 totals 15 residues. The V gene end was trimmed by 4 bases and the J gene end by 10 bases; junction bases not matched to a gene: 8. The germline CDR1 and CDR2 sequences are SGHRS and YFSETQ. The data belong to a study of response to subunit inactivated influenza vaccine. The study, taken as a whole, reports: After each seasonal influenza vaccination, few new T cells are recruited, the authors suggested.

Material: PBMCs from blood, obtained 11 to 12 days after vaccination. The clonotype originates from a man aged 50 to 59 who received an inactivated influenza vaccine. The chain carries TRBV5-1 and TRBJ1-6; 10 nucleotides line up with TRBD1. CDR3 region: CASSLKGQGGSPLHF. The DNA for the CDR3 is TGCGCCAGCAGCCTAAAAGGACAGGGGGGCTCACCCCTCCACTTT. The complete variable domain, with remaining parts taken from reference TRBV5-1 and TRBJ1-6, reads KAGVTQTPRYLIKTRGQQVTLSCSPISGHRSVSWYQQTPGQGLQFLFEYFSETQRNKGNFPGRFSGRQFSNSRSEMNVSTLELGDSALYLCASSLKGQGGSPLHFGNGTRLTVT.